Shown below are 21 T cell receptor beta chains from a single sample sequenced in a study of T cell responses to AZD1222 COVID-19 vaccine. Sequenced by immunoSEQ multiplex PCR; TCRdb stores in-frame clones only, minus some. Of 80,000 to 100,000 clones in the sample, around nine tenths were seen once. The specimen was peripheral blood, collected on day 0 of AZD1222 vaccination. All receptors derive from an adult in good health.

This chain joins TRBV11-2 and TRBJ1-6, with D hard to call. V was clipped by 1 base and J by 14 bases, with 15 bases between them. Germline V gene data show CDR1 as SGHAT and CDR2 as FQNNGV. This CDR3 comprises 14 residues. The CDR3 sequence is CASSLGSRKEALHF. The CDR3 DNA sequence: TGTGCCAGCAGCTTAGGGTCCCGCAAAGAGGCCCTCCACTTT.

CDR3 coding DNA: TGTGCCAGCAGCTTAGGTACGGGGAGCGAGCAGTACTTC. Translating it yields CASSLGTGSEQYF. The genes are TRBV7-7 and TRBJ2-7, with D tentatively TRBD2 (5 bases). The CDR3 runs 13 residues. Trimming removed 1 base at V and 6 bases at J, with 10 bases between. The germline V gene has CDR1 SSHAT and CDR2 FNYEAQ (reference sequence).

The chain links TRBV5-1 to TRBJ2-2, with no clear D. The CDR3 runs 16 residues. Germline V CDR1 and CDR2: SGHRS, YFSETQ. The V end was cut by 5 bases, the J end by 5 bases, with 19 bases between. The CDR3 sequence: CASRERTDARTGELFF. DNA for the CDR3: TGCGCCAGCAGGGAAAGGACGGACGCGAGAACCGGGGAGCTGTTTTTT.

This chain uses TRBV6-1 with TRBJ2-5; D is unresolved. Trimming removed 1 base from V and 2 bases from J, with 8 bases in between. CDR3 size: 14 residues. The germline V gene has CDR1 MNHNS and CDR2 SASEGT. The CDR3 DNA sequence: TGTGCCAGCAGTGAAGTACAGCGACAAGAGACCCAGTACTTC. Protein product: CASSEVQRQETQYF.

This clone has a single count. The chain carries TRBV4-1 and TRBJ1-2, with TRBD1 as a possible D gene (5 bases). The CDR3 totals 15 residues. The germline gives CDR1 MGHRA, CDR2 YSYEKL. Trimming cost V 0 bases and J 4 bases, with 12 bases left between them. CDR3 protein: CASSQDRGGTYGYTF. CDR3 in DNA: TGCGCCAGCAGCCAAGATCGCGGGGGAACCTATGGCTACACCTTC.

The chain combines TRBV18 with TRBJ2-7; D perhaps matches TRBD1 (10 bases). This CDR3 comprises 20 residues. Trimming stripped 3 bases from V and 2 bases from J, with 29 bases between. The germline V gene has CDR1 KGHSH and CDR2 LQKENI. CDR3 DNA sequence: TGTGCCAGCTCACCCCTTCCGGGACAGGGGAGTAGCGGGGGTACCTACGAGCAGTACTTC. Amino acids: CASSPLPGQGSSGGTYEQYF.

The chain combines TRBV12-3 or TRBV12-4 with TRBJ1-2; D call uncertain. There are 12 residues in the CDR3. Trimming took 0 bases from V and 12 from J, leaving 11 bases between them. The CDR3 loop reads CASSLADRGDTF. For the CDR3, the DNA is TGTGCCAGCAGTTTAGCGGACCGGGGTGACACCTTC.

The chain recombines TRBV5-1 with TRBJ1-3, with 7 positions matching TRBD1. Germline CDR1 reads SGHRS; CDR2 reads YFSETQ. The CDR3 extends over 16 amino acids. V lost 0 bases, J lost 0 bases, and 3 bases stayed unmatched. This CDR3 is CASSLGGGSSGNTIYF. The CDR3, as DNA: TGCGCCAGCAGCTTGGGAGGGGGCAGCTCTGGAAACACCATATATTTT. The full variable domain, in which reference TRBV5-1 and TRBJ1-3 provide the parts outside the CDR3, is KAGVTQTPRYLIKTRGQQVTLSCSPISGHRSVSWYQQTPGQGLQFLFEYFSETQRNKGNFPGRFSGRQFSNSRSEMNVSTLELGDSALYLCASSLGGGSSGNTIYFGEGSWLTVV.

This chain connects TRBV7-9 to TRBJ2-6; no reliable D call. The germline V and J ends were trimmed by 3 bases and 1 base, with 10 bases remaining between them. The CDR3 totals 16 residues. Germline V lookup: CDR1 SEHNR, CDR2 FQNEAQ (reference sequence). The CDR3 sequence: CASSFPRVSGANVLTF. In DNA, the CDR3 is TGTGCCAGCAGCTTCCCAAGGGTTTCTGGGGCCAACGTCCTGACTTTC.

The rearrangement links TRBV19 to TRBJ2-5; D unresolved. Per the germline V gene, CDR1 is LNHDA and CDR2 is SQIVND (reference sequence). Trimming cost V 3 bases and J 5 bases, with 4 bases left between them. The CDR3 is made up of 11 amino acids. Here the CDR3 DNA reads TGTGCCAGTAGTATGGGGGAGACCCAGTACTTC. Encoded protein: CASSMGETQYF.

The chain has TRBV18 and TRBJ2-5; TRBD1 matches at 10 bases. Germline V gene sequence: CDR1 KGHSH, CDR2 LQKENI. Trimming at V came to 1 base and at J to 2 bases, leaving 4 bases not matched to a gene. This CDR3 spans 16 amino acids. The CDR3 DNA reads as TGTGCCAGCTCACCACTCCGGACAGGGGGACAAGAGACCCAGTACTTC. Translated: CASSPLRTGGQETQYF. The full variable domain, completed using reference TRBV18 and TRBJ2-5, is NAGVMQNPRHLVRRRGQEARLRCSPMKGHSHVYWYRQLPEEGLKFMVYLQKENIIDESGMPKERFSAEFPKEGPSILRIQQVVRGDSAAYFCASSPLRTGGQETQYFGPGTRLLVL.

This chain uses TRBV6-5 with TRBJ1-1; unclear D gene. The CDR3 spans 13 residues. Germline-derived CDR1 and CDR2 are MNHEY and SVGAGI. Trimming took 8 bases from V and 1 from J, leaving 11 bases between them. The CDR3 DNA is TGTGCCAGCGCAATGGGAGGGAACACTGAAGCTTTCTTT. It is translated as CASAMGGNTEAFF.

The gene calls are TRBV28 and TRBJ1-4, with 7 nucleotides matching TRBD1. This CDR3 region has 13 residues. V lost 7 bases, J lost 5 bases, and 4 bases stayed unmatched. Germline values: CDR1 MDHEN, CDR2 SYDVKM. CDR3 in amino acids: CASTPGQNEKLFF. The CDR3 region has the DNA TGTGCCAGCACTCCGGGACAGAATGAAAAACTGTTTTTT. Full variable domain (remainder filled in from reference TRBV28 and TRBJ1-4): DVKVTQSSRYLVKRTGEKVFLECVQDMDHENMFWYRQDPGLGLRLIYFSYDVKMKEKGDIPEGYSVSREKKERFSLILESASTNQTSMYLCASTPGQNEKLFFGSGTQLSVL.

The rearrangement links TRBV6-2 or TRBV6-3 to TRBJ2-1; D is perhaps TRBD2 (7 bases). Trimming shortened V by 4 bases and J by 10 bases, and 20 bases separated the two germline ends. The CDR3 spans 15 residues. Germline loops: CDR1 MNHEY, CDR2 SVGEGT. CDR3 bases: TGTGCCAGCAGTTCTCCGGGGGGCCCATCCTACGAGCAGTTCTTC. This gives the protein CASSSPGGPSYEQFF.

As concerns this clone: Other DNA sequences within the sample encode an identical CDR3. This sequence joins TRBV30 and TRBJ2-7, with 7 bases identical to TRBD1. Trimming removed 3 bases from V and 4 bases from J; junction bases left unmatched: 3. The CDR3 covers 12 residues. The germline V gene encodes CDR1 GTSNPN and CDR2 SVGIG (reference sequence). The CDR3 nucleotides are TGTGCCTGGAGCCGGGACAGTTACGAGCAGTACTTC. Its protein product is CAWSRDSYEQYF.

The chain has TRBV5-4 and TRBJ2-5, with 11 bases fitting TRBD2. CDR1 is SGHNT and CDR2 is YYREEE in the germline V gene (reference sequence). V shed 3 bases and J 2 bases; nucleotides not matched to a gene: 6. The CDR3 is 16 residues long. The CDR3 DNA reads as TGTGCCAGCAGCTCGAGACTAGCGGGGAAACAAGAGACCCAGTACTTC. Its translation is CASSSRLAGKQETQYF.

The V call is TRBV15, the J call TRBJ2-3, with unresolved D. The germline CDR1 and CDR2 sequences are LNHNV and YYDKDF (reference sequence). The V end was cut by 0 bases, the J end by 4 bases, with 17 bases between. This CDR3 comprises 17 residues. In nucleotides, the CDR3 is TGTGCCACCAGCAGAGATTCTGGGCGACGGGTGGCAGATACGCAGTATTTT. This sequence encodes CATSRDSGRRVADTQYF.

The chain employs TRBV6-6 and TRBJ2-2; 13 nucleotides align to TRBD2. CDR1 MNHNY and CDR2 SVGAGI come from the germline V gene (reference sequence). This CDR3 is built from 18 residues. The J segment lost 1 base and the V segment lost 5 bases, leaving 7 bases of the junction unmatched. For the CDR3, the DNA is TGTGCCAGCAGTCTAAGACTAGCGGGGGGTTTGAACACCGGGGAGCTGTTTTTT. Protein product: CASSLRLAGGLNTGELFF.

This clone has more than one count but fewer than ten. The V call is TRBV6-1, the J call TRBJ1-3; 8 nucleotides line up with TRBD1. Trimming at V came to 4 bases and at J to 2 bases, leaving 7 bases not matched to a gene. CDR1 is MNHNS, CDR2 SASEGT, per germline. The CDR3 has 16 amino acids. The CDR3 DNA sequence: TGTGCCAGCAGTGGGCCCGGGACAGGACCTGGAAACACCATATATTTT. This gives the protein CASSGPGTGPGNTIYF.

The rearrangement joins TRBV7-9 to TRBJ1-6; D gene ambiguous. V lost 5 bases to trimming and J lost 10 bases, with 9 bases between them. The CDR3 sequence is 12 residues long. Germline values: CDR1 SEHNR, CDR2 FQNEAQ (reference sequence). The CDR3 DNA follows: TGTGCCAGCAGCCGGGAAGGATCACCCCTCCACTTT. It specifies CASSREGSPLHF.

V is TRBV7-2 and J is TRBJ2-5, with a weak D call TRBD2 (7 bases). V lost 5 bases and J 1 base, leaving 14 bases between the germline ends. The CDR3 totals 15 residues. Germline-derived CDR1 and CDR2 are SGHTA and FQGNSA. For the CDR3, the DNA is TGTGCCAGCAGCCCCGGGGGGCGATCCCAAGAGACCCAGTACTTC. Its translation is CASSPGGRSQETQYF.